Following are 14 T cell receptor beta chains from one sample sequenced in a study of OX40 agonist ivuxolimab in advanced cancers. Measured with immunoSEQ multiplex PCR; TCRdb has only the in-frame clones, and not every one. The top ten clones hold over 0.65% of a sample with 50,000 to 75,000 clones, around nine tenths of them seen once. The sequenced sample was CD4+ or CD8+ T cells sorted from blood, obtained in a trial of the OX40 agonist ivuxolimab. The receptors here all came from an adult with an advanced solid tumor such as melanoma, head and neck, liver or kidney cancer.

The chain has TRBV7-8 and TRBJ2-3, with TRBD2 matching 11 bases. The CDR3 is made up of 16 amino acids. The V gene end was trimmed by 2 bases and the J gene end by 4 bases; junction bases not matched to a gene: 5. Germline V gene sequence: CDR1 SGHVS, CDR2 FQNEAQ. This CDR3 reads CASSLFTSGGSDTQYF. The DNA of the CDR3 is TGTGCCAGCAGCTTATTTACTAGCGGGGGCTCAGATACGCAGTATTTT.

The rearrangement joins TRBV5-4 to TRBJ2-7; D unclear. The CDR3 spans 14 residues. The V gene's germline CDR1 is SGHNT and CDR2 YYREEE (reference sequence). V was cut by 0 bases and J by 3 bases, with 10 bases left in between. Here the CDR3 reads CASSLAGSFYEQYF. CDR3 DNA: TGTGCCAGCAGCTTGGCCGGGTCCTTCTACGAGCAGTACTTC.

The chain combines TRBV15 with TRBJ2-5, with 8 bases lining up with TRBD1. The junction had 5 bases not matched to a gene; V was cut back by 3 bases and J by 5 bases. The CDR3 has 14 amino acids. Germline CDR1 reads LNHNV; CDR2 reads YYDKDF (reference sequence). The CDR3 sequence is CATSRATGGETQYF. In DNA form, the CDR3 reads TGTGCCACCAGCAGGGCTACAGGGGGGGAGACCCAGTACTTC.

The gene calls are TRBV5-5 and TRBJ1-1; D not resolved. CDR1 and CDR2 from the germline V gene are SGHKS and YYEKEE (reference sequence). The CDR3 is 14 residues long. V was shortened by 4 bases and J by 0 bases, with 10 bases between the two germline ends. The CDR3 DNA sequence: TGTGCCAGCAGCCGTATAACAGTGAACACTGAAGCTTTCTTT. As protein: CASSRITVNTEAFF. The variable domain in full, completed from reference TRBV5-5 and TRBJ1-1, reads DAGVTQSPTHLIKTRGQQVTLRCSPISGHKSVSWYQQVLGQGPQFIFQYYEKEERGRGNFPDRFSARQFPNYSSELNVNALLLGDSALYLCASSRITVNTEAFFGQGTRLTVV.

The V call is TRBV6-6, the J call TRBJ2-7; 7 nucleotides agree with TRBD2. The CDR3 is 15 amino acids. V shed 5 bases and J 2 bases; nucleotides not matched to a gene: 9. In germline, CDR1 is MNHNY, CDR2 SVGAGI (reference sequence). In DNA, the CDR3 is TGTGCCAGCAGTGTTTCGGGAGGTGGGACCTACGAGCAGTACTTC. The encoded protein is CASSVSGGGTYEQYF.

The chain has TRBV5-1 and TRBJ2-2; maybe TRBD2 (6 bases). CDR3 length equals 16 residues. Per germline, CDR1 SGHRS and CDR2 YFSETQ. Deletions cut 2 bases from V and 1 base from J, with 12 bases between. The CDR3 DNA reads as TGCGCCAGCAGCTTTAGCGGCCCCGGGAACACCGGGGAGCTGTTTTTT. Its translation is CASSFSGPGNTGELFF.

CDR3 bases: TGTGCCAGCTCACCGGTATGGGCAGGGGGAAACACTGAAGCTTTCTTT. Protein: CASSPVWAGGNTEAFF. This chain joins TRBV18 and TRBJ1-1, with TRBD1 matching 7 bases. This CDR3 comprises 16 residues. Looked up from germline, CDR1 is KGHSH and CDR2 is LQKENI. V trimming: 3 bases; J trimming: 2 bases; junction bases outside the gene matches: 9.

A few counts support this clone. The chain recombines TRBV12-5 with TRBJ1-1, with D uncertain. The ends were cut back, 2 bases at V and 2 bases at J, with 6 bases in the middle. There are 13 residues in the CDR3. Per germline, CDR1 LGHNT and CDR2 FRNRAP. The CDR3 protein is CASGLQRNTEAFF. The CDR3 nucleotides read TGTGCTAGTGGTTTGCAACGAAACACTGAAGCTTTCTTT.

This chain connects TRBV11-2 to TRBJ2-1; 10 positions agree with TRBD2. The V gene's germline CDR1 is SGHAT and CDR2 FQNNGV. V shed 3 bases, J shed 4 bases, and the junction held 0 bases outside the gene matches. CDR3 length equals 14 residues. The CDR3 DNA is TGTGCCAGCAGCTTTAGCGGGGGGTACAATGAGCAGTTCTTC. It specifies CASSFSGGYNEQFF.

This chain joins TRBV19 and TRBJ1-3, with 9 bases that match TRBD1. Germline V gene data show CDR1 as LNHDA and CDR2 as SQIVND (reference sequence). The CDR3 loop spans 16 amino acids. The junction had 7 bases not matched to a gene; V was cut back by 4 bases and J by 3 bases. The chain's CDR3 is CASSSRDRVIGNTIYF. CDR3 DNA: TGTGCCAGTAGTAGCCGGGACAGGGTTATTGGAAACACCATATATTTT.

CDR3 amino acids: CASSLGEQGAYGYTF. The CDR3 DNA reads as TGTGCCAGCAGCTTGGGGGAGCAGGGGGCATATGGCTACACCTTC. The chain is built from TRBV5-6 and TRBJ1-2, with TRBD1 matching over 8 bases. The germline CDR1 and CDR2 sequences are SGHDT and YYEEEE. The CDR3 covers 15 residues. The junction had 6 bases not matched to a gene; V was cut back by 0 bases and J by 5 bases.

This chain connects TRBV2 to TRBJ2-7; TRBD1 matches at 11 bases. Germline CDR1 and CDR2: SNHLY and FYNNEI. The trim removed 4 bases at V and 5 bases at J, leaving 4 bases unmatched. The CDR3 consists of 14 residues. The CDR3 here is CASSVDRGPNEQYF. The CDR3 bases are TGTGCCAGCAGTGTGGACAGGGGGCCAAACGAGCAGTACTTC.

This clone was counted a single time. The CDR3 reads CASSSTGALSGNTIYF. In nucleotides, the CDR3 is TGTGCCAGCAGCTCGACAGGAGCTCTCTCTGGAAACACCATATATTTT. The chain joins TRBV11-2 to TRBJ1-3, with a tentative D call TRBD1 (6 bases). Between the trimmed V and J ends, which lost 4 bases and 0 bases, there was a span of 13 bases. CDR3 size: 16 residues. Looked up from germline, CDR1 is SGHAT and CDR2 is FQNNGV.

This chain links TRBV28 with TRBJ2-1, with D hard to call. Deletions cut 8 bases from V and 0 bases from J, with 11 bases between. In germline, CDR1 is MDHEN, CDR2 SYDVKM. The CDR3 contains 14 residues. CDR3 in DNA: TGTGCCAGCGTATCGGGTTACTCCTACAATGAGCAGTTCTTC. This gives the protein CASVSGYSYNEQFF.